Below are 24 T cell receptor beta chains sequenced from a single sample in a study of vaccination effects on CD4 cells after COVID-19 (dated by TCRdb to 2021 to 2024). In the ViraFEST assay, PBMC were stimulated with viral peptide pools, and antigen-specific CD4+ T cell clonotypes were then identified by expansion using TCR sequencing. After around ten days of culture, CD4+ T cells were isolated with the EasySep CD4+ T cell isolation kit. Participants received two doses of either the BNT162b2 or the mRNA-1273 mRNA SARS-CoV-2 vaccine. Library preparation employed the immunoSEQ multiplex PCR assay. Imported from immuneACCESS, the table was reduced by TCRdb to in-frame sequences with V and J called. These copies leave out some clones; in studies compared against another copy, an unresolved V gene accounts for under half, and the cause of the remainder is not known. This sample is represented by 70,000 to 85,000 clones; approximately 80% of them were singletons. The ten largest account for 0.95% to 1.5% of the sample.

Their cognate antigens are unknown. This sample comprised CD4+ T cells from PBMCs cultured with HCoV-229E spike peptides, obtained after COVID-19 vaccination. This specimen's cell subset or site label, interpreted: HCoV-229E spike overlapping peptide pool stimulation. Every receptor here comes from a human donor who received a COVID-19 vaccine.

The chain is built from TRBV6-5 and TRBJ2-5; 10 positions match TRBD2. This CDR3 is built from 13 residues. Germline-derived CDR1 and CDR2 are MNHEY and SVGAGI. Trimming took 8 bases from V and 7 from J; bases not matched to a gene: 7. In nucleotides, the CDR3 is TGTGCCAGCCACCTAGCGGGGGCGAGGACCCAGTACTTC. Protein product: CASHLAGARTQYF.

The chain's CDR3 is CASTPISTSGLNEQFF. In DNA, the CDR3 is TGTGCCAGTACCCCTATTTCGACTAGCGGGCTCAATGAGCAGTTCTTC. This rearrangement joins TRBV19 to TRBJ2-1, with TRBD2 matching over 10 bases. The ends lost 7 bases at V and 6 bases at J; junction bases unmatched: 12. Germline loops: CDR1 LNHDA, CDR2 SQIVND (reference sequence). The CDR3 length is 16 residues.

Written as DNA, the CDR3 is TGTGCCAGCAGCCTTATAAACACTGAAGCTTTCTTT. Translated, it gives CASSLINTEAFF. The chain uses TRBV5-8 and TRBJ1-1, with no clear D. The CDR3 loop spans 12 amino acids. The germline V gene encodes CDR1 SGHTS and CDR2 YDEGEE. V was trimmed by 4 bases and J by 2 bases, leaving 6 bases between them. Full variable domain (remainder filled in from reference TRBV5-8 and TRBJ1-1): EAGVTQSPTHLIKTRGQQATLRCSPISGHTSVYWYQQALGLGLQFLLWYDEGEERNRGNFPPRFSGRQFPNYSSELNVNALELEDSALYLCASSLINTEAFFGQGTRLTVV.

The chain couples TRBV4-2 to TRBJ1-2; D is unclear. The CDR3 is made up of 14 amino acids. The germline V gene encodes CDR1 LGHNA and CDR2 YNFKEQ. Trimming removed 1 base from V and 2 bases from J, with 8 bases in between. CDR3 sequence: CASSQALLNYGYTF. In nucleotides, the CDR3 is TGTGCCAGCAGCCAAGCACTGTTAAACTATGGCTACACCTTC.

In this sample, this clone turned up a few times. This rearrangement joins TRBV14 to TRBJ1-2; D is unclear. Germline CDR1 is SGHDN and CDR2 is FVKESK. This CDR3 has 15 residues. V dropped 1 base and J dropped 4 bases, with 13 bases sitting between them. CDR3 amino acids: CASSQGQALGYGYTF. The CDR3 region has the DNA TGTGCCAGCAGCCAAGGTCAGGCCCTTGGCTATGGCTACACCTTC.

V gene TRBV24-1 combines with J gene TRBJ1-2, with D unresolved. CDR1 and CDR2 from the germline V gene are KGHDR and SFDVKD. Trimming removed 0 bases at V and 6 bases at J, with 7 bases between. This CDR3 region has 13 residues. The CDR3 nucleotides are TGTGCCACCAGTGATTTGGAGACCAATGGCTACACCTTC. Amino acid sequence: CATSDLETNGYTF.

The chain uses TRBV27 and TRBJ2-2, with 7 positions matching TRBD1. This CDR3 has 15 residues. V lost 5 bases to trimming and J lost 5 bases; unmatched junction nucleotides: 8. Per the germline V gene, CDR1 is MNHEY and CDR2 is SMNVEV (reference sequence). CDR3 loop: CASSASSQGTGELFF. CDR3 in DNA: TGTGCCAGCAGTGCCTCATCACAGGGGACCGGGGAGCTGTTTTTT.

In DNA, the CDR3 is TGCGCCAGCAGCTTGGGATCAGCAGATACGCAGTATTTT. Its translation is CASSLGSADTQYF. The J gene is TRBJ2-3, the V gene TRBV5-1; no clear D gene. Per the germline V gene, CDR1 is SGHRS and CDR2 is YFSETQ. This CDR3 is built from 13 residues. Trimming cost V 0 bases and J 4 bases, with 6 bases left between them.

The genes are TRBV9 and TRBJ2-2; the D gene could be TRBD1 or TRBD2 (7 bases each). CDR1 and CDR2 (germline): SGDLS, YYNGEE. V shed 4 bases and J shed 3 bases, with 13 bases lying between them. The CDR3 is made up of 15 amino acids. The CDR3 DNA follows: TGTGCCAGCAGCATGCAGGGGGGGGACACCGGGGAGCTGTTTTTT. Protein sequence: CASSMQGGDTGELFF.

The V call is TRBV11-2, the J call TRBJ2-7; no clear D gene. The CDR3 is 10 amino acids. Germline V CDR1 and CDR2: SGHAT, FQNNGV. V lost 5 bases, J lost 7 bases, and 6 bases lay in between. The CDR3 DNA reads TGTGCCAGCAGCAACGTGGAGCAGTACGTC. It encodes CASSNVEQYV.

The J gene is TRBJ2-5, the V gene TRBV18; TRBD2 agrees at 8 bases. J was trimmed by 1 base and V by 1 base; bases with no gene match: 5. CDR3 size: 16 residues. Germline values: CDR1 KGHSH, CDR2 LQKENI. CDR3 loop: CASSPRFGGAQETQYF. Here the CDR3 DNA reads TGTGCCAGCTCACCACGTTTCGGGGGGGCCCAAGAGACCCAGTACTTC.

The chain links TRBV11-3 to TRBJ1-1, with unresolved D. V lost 0 bases and J 1 base, leaving 6 bases between the germline ends. CDR1 and CDR2 from the germline V gene are SGHNT and YENEEA. The CDR3 totals 14 residues. The DNA for the CDR3 is TGTGCCAGCAGCTTAGATCGTAAGAACACTGAAGCTTTCTTT. Its protein is CASSLDRKNTEAFF.

The V and J genes are TRBV7-3 and TRBJ1-1; possible D gene TRBD1, 5 bases. V lost 6 bases to trimming and J lost 1 base, with 15 bases between them. This CDR3 spans 15 amino acids. Germline V lookup: CDR1 SGHTA, CDR2 FQGTGA. The CDR3 loop is CASRLSGGENTEAFF. The CDR3 nucleotides are TGTGCCAGCAGGTTATCCGGGGGTGAGAACACTGAAGCTTTCTTT. Drawing the rest from reference TRBV7-3 and TRBJ1-1, the complete variable domain is GAGVSQTPSNKVTEKGKYVELRCDPISGHTALYWYRQSLGQGPEFLIYFQGTGAADDSGLPNDRFFAVRPEGSVSTLKIQRTERGDSAVYLCASRLSGGENTEAFFGQGTRLTVV.

The V call is TRBV11-2, the J call TRBJ2-3; 10 positions match TRBD2. Germline V CDR1 and CDR2: SGHAT, FQNNGV. This CDR3 has 14 amino acids. With V trimmed by 5 bases and J by 8 bases, 7 bases remained unmatched. CDR3 DNA sequence: TGTGCCAGCAGCCCGAGCGGGGGGGAGGGTACGCAGTATTTT. Protein: CASSPSGGEGTQYF.

The CDR3 spells CASSSAPSGDFGYTF. As DNA, the CDR3 is TGCGCCAGCAGCTCTGCCCCTTCAGGGGATTTCGGCTACACCTTC. The rearrangement uses TRBV5-1 and TRBJ1-2; maybe TRBD1 (6 bases). There are 15 residues in the CDR3. CDR1 and CDR2 (germline): SGHRS, YFSETQ. Trimming took 3 bases from V and 8 from J, leaving 20 bases between them.

This sequence joins TRBV24-1 and TRBJ2-1; TRBD1 matches at 9 bases. The CDR3 spans 16 residues. V trimming: 4 bases; J trimming: 3 bases; junction bases outside the gene matches: 6. Germline values: CDR1 KGHDR, CDR2 SFDVKD. The CDR3 DNA reads TGTGCCACCAGTGACCCCGGGACAGGGAGCTACAATGAGCAGTTCTTC. It translates to CATSDPGTGSYNEQFF.

The sample holds a few counts of this clone. CDR3 in amino acids: CATSDPGQAGTGELFF. In DNA form, the CDR3 reads TGTGCCACCAGTGATCCCGGACAGGCGGGCACCGGGGAGCTGTTTTTT. This chain links TRBV24-1 with TRBJ2-2, with 7 bases fitting TRBD1. Germline V CDR1 and CDR2: KGHDR, SFDVKD. With V trimmed by 3 bases and J by 4 bases, 7 bases remained unmatched. The CDR3 is 16 residues long.

Only a few counts were recorded for this clone. The V gene is TRBV5-1, the J gene TRBJ1-1; 7 bases are a match to TRBD1. The CDR3 has 17 residues. J gave up 5 bases and V 4 bases, and 17 bases lay outside the gene matches. The germline CDR1 and CDR2 sequences are SGHRS and YFSETQ. Here the CDR3 DNA reads TGCGCCAGCAGCCCCTATAGCGGGACAGATGCCCTAACTGAAGCTTTCTTT. Translated, it gives CASSPYSGTDALTEAFF.

This clone was seen a handful of times. The gene calls are TRBV5-6 and TRBJ1-5; D remains unclear. This CDR3 comprises 14 residues. CDR1 is SGHDT and CDR2 is YYEEEE in the germline V gene. V shed 3 bases and J shed 3 bases, with 10 bases lying between them. This chain's CDR3 is CASSSGSYNQPQHF. Here the CDR3 DNA reads TGTGCCAGCAGCTCCGGGTCCTACAATCAGCCCCAGCATTTT.

The chain has TRBV12-3 or TRBV12-4 and TRBJ1-3; D not resolved. Between the trimmed V and J ends, which lost 5 bases and 4 bases, there was a span of 9 bases. The CDR3 runs to 13 residues. The CDR3 DNA follows: TGTGCCAGCAGTAGGAACTTAGGAAACACCATATATTTT. The encoded protein is CASSRNLGNTIYF.

The chain employs TRBV6-5 and TRBJ1-6; D remains unclear. CDR3 size: 15 residues. With 6 bases removed from V and 5 bases from J, the gap between germline ends came to 14 bases. Germline V gene sequence: CDR1 MNHEY, CDR2 SVGAGI. Here the CDR3 reads CASRREFGNNSPLHF. The CDR3 coding sequence is TGTGCCAGCAGACGGGAGTTTGGGAATAATTCACCCCTCCACTTT.

The V and J genes are TRBV5-1 and TRBJ2-2, with TRBD2 matching over 14 bases. The CDR3 length is 17 residues. Germline V lookup: CDR1 SGHRS, CDR2 YFSETQ. V shed 3 bases and J 7 bases; nucleotides not matched to a gene: 8. The CDR3 region is CASSSRSGTSGGGELFF. The CDR3 DNA is TGCGCCAGCAGCTCAAGGTCCGGGACTAGCGGGGGCGGGGAGCTGTTTTTT.

The V and J genes are TRBV4-3 and TRBJ2-1; D is uncertain. Trimming cost V 0 bases and J 0 bases, with 9 bases left between them. CDR3 length equals 16 residues. Germline CDR1 and CDR2: LGHNA and YSLEER. As DNA, the CDR3 is TGCGCCAGCAGCCAAGATTACAGCTACTCCTACAATGAGCAGTTCTTC. Protein product: CASSQDYSYSYNEQFF.

The chain is built from TRBV5-1 and TRBJ1-4; the match to TRBD1 covers 8 bases. CDR1 is SGHRS, CDR2 YFSETQ, per germline. Losses at the gene ends were 0 bases for V and 8 bases for J; bases not matched to a gene: 3. This CDR3 contains 14 residues. CDR3 sequence (DNA): TGCGCCAGCAGCTTGGGGACAGGGCAGGAAAAACTGTTTTTT. It codes for CASSLGTGQEKLFF.